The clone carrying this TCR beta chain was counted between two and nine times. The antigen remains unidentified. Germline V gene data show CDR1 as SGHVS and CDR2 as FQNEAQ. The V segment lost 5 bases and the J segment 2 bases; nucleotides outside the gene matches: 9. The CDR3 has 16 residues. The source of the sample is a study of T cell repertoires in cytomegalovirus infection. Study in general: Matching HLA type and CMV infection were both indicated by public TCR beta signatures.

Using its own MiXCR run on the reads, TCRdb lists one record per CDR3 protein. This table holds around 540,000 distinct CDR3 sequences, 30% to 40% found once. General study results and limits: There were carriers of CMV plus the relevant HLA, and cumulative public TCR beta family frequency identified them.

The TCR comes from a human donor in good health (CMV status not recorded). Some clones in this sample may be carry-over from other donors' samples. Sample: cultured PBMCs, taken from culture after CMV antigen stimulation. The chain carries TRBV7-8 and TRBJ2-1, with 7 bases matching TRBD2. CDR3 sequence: CASSGLGSGPYNEQFF. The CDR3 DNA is TGTGCCAGCAGCGGACTCGGTAGCGGGCCCTACAATGAGCAGTTCTTC.